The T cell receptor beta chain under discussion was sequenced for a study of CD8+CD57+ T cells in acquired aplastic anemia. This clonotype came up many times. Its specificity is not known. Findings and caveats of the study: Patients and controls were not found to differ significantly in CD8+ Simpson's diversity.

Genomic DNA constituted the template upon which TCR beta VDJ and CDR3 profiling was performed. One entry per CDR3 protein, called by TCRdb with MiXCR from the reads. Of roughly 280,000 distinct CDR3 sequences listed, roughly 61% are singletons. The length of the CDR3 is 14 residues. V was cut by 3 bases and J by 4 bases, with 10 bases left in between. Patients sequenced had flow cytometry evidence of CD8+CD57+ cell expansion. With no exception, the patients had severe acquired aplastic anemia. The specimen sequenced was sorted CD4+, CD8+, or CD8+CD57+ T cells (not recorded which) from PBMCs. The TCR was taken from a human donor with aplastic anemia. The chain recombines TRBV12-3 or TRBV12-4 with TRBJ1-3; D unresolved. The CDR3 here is CASSLQAAGNTIYF. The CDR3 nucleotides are TGTGCCAGCAGTTTGCAGGCAGCAGGAAACACCATATATTTT.